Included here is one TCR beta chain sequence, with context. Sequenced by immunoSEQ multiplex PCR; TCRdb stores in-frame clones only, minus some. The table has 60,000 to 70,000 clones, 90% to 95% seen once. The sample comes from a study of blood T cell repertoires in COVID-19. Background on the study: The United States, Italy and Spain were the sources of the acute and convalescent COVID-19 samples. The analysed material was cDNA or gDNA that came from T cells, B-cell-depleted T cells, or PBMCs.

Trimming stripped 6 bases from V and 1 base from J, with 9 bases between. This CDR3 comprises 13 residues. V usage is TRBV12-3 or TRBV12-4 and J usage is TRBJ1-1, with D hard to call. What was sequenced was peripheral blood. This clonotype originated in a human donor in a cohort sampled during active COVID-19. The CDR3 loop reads CASSPLRNTEAFF. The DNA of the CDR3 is TGTGCCAGCAGCCCCCTCCGGAACACTGAAGCTTTCTTT.